This T cell receptor beta chain comes out of a study of CD8 T cells in Susac syndrome. V lost 2 bases and J lost 1, with 6 bases in between. The CDR3 is made up of 12 amino acids. The germline gives CDR1 GTSNPN, CDR2 SVGIG (reference sequence). Random hexamers primed reverse transcription of about 0.5 to 1 ug RNA. It was immunoSEQ multiplex PCR that amplified TCR beta CDR3 across 54 Vbeta and 13 Jbeta. Each CDR3 protein gets one entry after TCRdb re-called the immunoSEQ multiplex PCR reads with MiXCR. The sample holds 150,000 to 190,000 distinct CDR3 sequences, approximately 94% seen once. Sequencing of TCR beta drew on CD8+ and CD4+ T cells from blood. Included as multiple sclerosis controls were treatment-naive patients who had stable or active relapsing-remitting disease. The TEMRA cells underwent FACS enrichment, while the CD8+ and CD4+ T cells underwent negative isolation.

The chain is built from TRBV30 and TRBJ2-7; D unclear. What was sequenced was CD8+ T cells from PBMCs. This TCR was recovered from a human donor with multiple sclerosis. CDR3 amino acids: CAWSRQSYEQYF. The CDR3 bases are TGTGCCTGGAGTCGTCAGTCCTACGAGCAGTACTTC. The full variable domain, completed using reference TRBV30 and TRBJ2-7, is SQTIHQWPATLVQPVGSPLSLECTVEGTSNPNLYWYRQAAGRGLQLLFYSVGIGQISSEVPQNLSASRPQDRQFILSSKKLLLSDSGFYLCAWSRQSYEQYFGPGTRLTVT.